This TCR beta chain was observed in a study of CD8 T cell repertoires and HIV-1 epitope variants. TCRdb's copy holds only in-frame clones and misses some; the assay was immunoSEQ multiplex PCR. The data contain several thousand clones, roughly 65% of them singletons. As for this clone: The antigen is not known.

The clonotype comes from a male donor with HIV. Source material: cultured CD8+ T cells derived from PBMCs.

CDR3 protein: CASSLDQMNPIYF. The CDR3 DNA reads as TGTGCCAGCAGCTTAGATCAGATGAACCCCATATATTTT. The V and J genes are TRBV11-2 and TRBJ1-3, with D unclear. With 0 bases removed from V and 11 bases from J, the gap between germline ends came to 11 bases. The V gene's germline CDR1 is SGHAT and CDR2 FQNNGV. This CDR3 is built from 13 residues.